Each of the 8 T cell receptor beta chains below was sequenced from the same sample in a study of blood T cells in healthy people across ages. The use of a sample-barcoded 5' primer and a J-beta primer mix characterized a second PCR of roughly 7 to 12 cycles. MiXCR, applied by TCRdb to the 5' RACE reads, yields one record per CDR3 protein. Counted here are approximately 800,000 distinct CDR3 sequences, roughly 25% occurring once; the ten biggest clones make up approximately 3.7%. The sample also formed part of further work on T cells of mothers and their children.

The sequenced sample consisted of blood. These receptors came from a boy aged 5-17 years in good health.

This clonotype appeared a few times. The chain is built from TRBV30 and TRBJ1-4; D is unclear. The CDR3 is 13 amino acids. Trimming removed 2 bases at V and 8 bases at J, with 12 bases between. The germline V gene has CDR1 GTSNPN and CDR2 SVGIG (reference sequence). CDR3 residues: CAWSRSSREKLFF. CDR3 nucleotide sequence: TGTGCCTGGAGTAGGAGTTCGAGAGAAAAACTGTTTTTT.

In DNA form, the CDR3 reads TGTGCCAGCAGTCCCGAGACTAGTTCCGGGGAGCTGTTTTTT. This translates into CASSPETSSGELFF. This chain joins TRBV27 and TRBJ2-2; a weak D match, TRBD2 (6 bases). The CDR3 is 14 amino acids. The germline V and J ends were trimmed by 5 bases and 6 bases, with 13 bases remaining between them. Germline CDR1 reads MNHEY; CDR2 reads SMNVEV (reference sequence).

This chain's CDR3 is CSASKGGGLNTGELFF. The CDR3 coding sequence is TGCAGTGCTAGTAAGGGGGGCGGTCTGAACACCGGGGAGCTGTTTTTT. The chain links TRBV20-1 to TRBJ2-2; D possibly matches TRBD1 or TRBD2 (6 bases each). Trimming left V 3 bases short and J 1 base short, with 15 bases between. The CDR3 sequence is 16 residues long. Germline-derived CDR1 and CDR2 are DFQATT and SNEGSKA (reference sequence).

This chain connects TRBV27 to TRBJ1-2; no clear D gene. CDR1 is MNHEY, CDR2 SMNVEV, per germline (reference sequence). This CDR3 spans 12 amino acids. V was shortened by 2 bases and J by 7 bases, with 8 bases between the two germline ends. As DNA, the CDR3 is TGTGCCAGCAGTTTAACTGGGTTTGGCTACACCTTC. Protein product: CASSLTGFGYTF.

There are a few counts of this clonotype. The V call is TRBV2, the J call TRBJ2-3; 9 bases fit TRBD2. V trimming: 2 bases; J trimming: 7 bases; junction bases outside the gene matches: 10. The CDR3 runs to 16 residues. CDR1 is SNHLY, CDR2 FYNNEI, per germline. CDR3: CASSELSRGGLYTQYF. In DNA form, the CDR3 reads TGTGCCAGCAGTGAATTATCGCGGGGGGGCCTATATACGCAGTATTTT.

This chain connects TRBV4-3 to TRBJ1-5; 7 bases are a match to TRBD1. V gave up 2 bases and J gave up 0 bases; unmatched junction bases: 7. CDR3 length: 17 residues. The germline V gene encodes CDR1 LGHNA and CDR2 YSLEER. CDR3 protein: CASSQTYRGDSNQPQHF. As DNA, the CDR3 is TGCGCCAGCAGCCAAACCTACAGGGGAGATAGCAATCAGCCCCAGCATTTT.

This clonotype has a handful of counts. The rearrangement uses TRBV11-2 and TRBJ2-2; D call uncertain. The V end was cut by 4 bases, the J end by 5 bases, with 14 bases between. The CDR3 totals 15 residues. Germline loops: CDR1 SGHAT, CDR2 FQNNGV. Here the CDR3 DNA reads TGTGCCAGCAGCTCCCCTCGACAAAAAACCGGGGAGCTGTTTTTT. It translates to CASSSPRQKTGELFF.

The CDR3 protein is CASSNLLRTETQYF. CDR3 bases: TGTGCCAGCAGCAATTTACTGAGGACGGAGACCCAGTACTTC. J is TRBJ2-5 and V is TRBV21-1. TRBV21-1 is deemed a pseudogene. The CDR3 length is 14 residues.